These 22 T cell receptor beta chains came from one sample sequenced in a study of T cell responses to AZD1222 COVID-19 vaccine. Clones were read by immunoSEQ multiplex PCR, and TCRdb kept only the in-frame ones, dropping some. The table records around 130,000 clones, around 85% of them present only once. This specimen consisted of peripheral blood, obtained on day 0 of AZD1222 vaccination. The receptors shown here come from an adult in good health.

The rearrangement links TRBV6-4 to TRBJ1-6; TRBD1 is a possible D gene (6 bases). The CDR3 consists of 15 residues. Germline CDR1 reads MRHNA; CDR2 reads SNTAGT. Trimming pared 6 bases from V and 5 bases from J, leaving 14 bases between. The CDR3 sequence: CASRARTENNSPLHF. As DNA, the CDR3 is TGTGCCAGCAGAGCACGGACAGAGAATAATTCACCCCTCCACTTT.

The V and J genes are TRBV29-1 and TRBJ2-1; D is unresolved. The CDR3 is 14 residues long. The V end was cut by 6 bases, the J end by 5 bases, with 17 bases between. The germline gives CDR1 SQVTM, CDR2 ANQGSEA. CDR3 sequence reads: CSVDGLQRHNEQFF. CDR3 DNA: TGCAGCGTGGACGGGTTACAAAGGCACAATGAGCAGTTCTTC.

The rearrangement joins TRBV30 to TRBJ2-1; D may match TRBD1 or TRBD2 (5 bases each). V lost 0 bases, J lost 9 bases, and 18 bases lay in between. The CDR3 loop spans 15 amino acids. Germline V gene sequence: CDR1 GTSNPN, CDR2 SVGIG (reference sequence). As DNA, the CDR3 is TGTGCCTGGAGTGTACTCGGGACCCCCGACGGTGAGCAGTTCTTC. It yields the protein CAWSVLGTPDGEQFF.

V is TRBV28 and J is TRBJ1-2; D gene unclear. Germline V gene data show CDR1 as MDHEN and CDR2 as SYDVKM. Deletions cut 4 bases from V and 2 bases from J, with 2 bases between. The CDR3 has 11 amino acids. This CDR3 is CASSSNYGYTF. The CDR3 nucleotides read TGTGCCAGCAGTTCCAACTATGGCTACACCTTC.

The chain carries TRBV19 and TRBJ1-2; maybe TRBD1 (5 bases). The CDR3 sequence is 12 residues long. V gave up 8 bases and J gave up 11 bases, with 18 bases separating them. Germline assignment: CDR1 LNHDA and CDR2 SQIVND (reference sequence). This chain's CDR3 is CASSGRESPYTF. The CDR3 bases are TGTGCCAGTTCGGGCAGGGAGAGCCCATACACCTTC.

CDR3 residues: CASSQDAAGGADTQYF. CDR3 bases: TGTGCCAGCAGCCAAGACGCAGCGGGGGGGGCAGATACGCAGTATTTT. V and J are TRBV4-2 and TRBJ2-3; 10 bases are shared with TRBD2. Per the germline V gene, CDR1 is LGHNA and CDR2 is YNFKEQ. Germline trimming cut 0 bases from V and 4 bases from J; bases unmatched to any gene: 4. The CDR3 length is 16 residues.

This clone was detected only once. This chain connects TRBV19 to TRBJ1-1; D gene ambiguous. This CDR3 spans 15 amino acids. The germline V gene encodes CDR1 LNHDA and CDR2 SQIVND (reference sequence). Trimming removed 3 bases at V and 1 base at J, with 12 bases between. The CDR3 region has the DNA TGTGCCAGTAGTATGGGAGTTGCCACGAACACTGAAGCTTTCTTT. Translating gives CASSMGVATNTEAFF.

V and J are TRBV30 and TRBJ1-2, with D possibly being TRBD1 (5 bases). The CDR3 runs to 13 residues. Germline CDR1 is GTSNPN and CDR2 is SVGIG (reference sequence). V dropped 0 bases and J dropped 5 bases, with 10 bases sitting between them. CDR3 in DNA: TGTGCCTGGAGTGTACGGGGGTCATATGGCTACACCTTC. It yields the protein CAWSVRGSYGYTF.

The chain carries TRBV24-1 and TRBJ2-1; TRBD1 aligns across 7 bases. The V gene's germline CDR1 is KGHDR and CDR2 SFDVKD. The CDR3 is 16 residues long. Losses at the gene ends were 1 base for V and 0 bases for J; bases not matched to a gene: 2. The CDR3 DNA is TGTGCCACCAGTGATTTTAGGACAGGCTCCTACAATGAGCAGTTCTTC. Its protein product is CATSDFRTGSYNEQFF.

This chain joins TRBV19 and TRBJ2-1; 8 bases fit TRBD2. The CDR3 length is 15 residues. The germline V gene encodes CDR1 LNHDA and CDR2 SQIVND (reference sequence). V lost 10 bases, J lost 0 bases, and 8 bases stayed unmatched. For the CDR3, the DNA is TGTGCCACGACCCCGGGGGGGAGCTCCTACAATGAGCAGTTCTTC. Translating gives CATTPGGSSYNEQFF.

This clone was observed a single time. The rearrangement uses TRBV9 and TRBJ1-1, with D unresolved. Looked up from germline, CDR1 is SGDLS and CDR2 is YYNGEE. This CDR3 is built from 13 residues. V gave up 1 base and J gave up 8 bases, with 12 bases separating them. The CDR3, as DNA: TGTGCCAGCAGCGTATTAGAAGGGAGGGAAGCTTTCTTT. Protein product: CASSVLEGREAFF.

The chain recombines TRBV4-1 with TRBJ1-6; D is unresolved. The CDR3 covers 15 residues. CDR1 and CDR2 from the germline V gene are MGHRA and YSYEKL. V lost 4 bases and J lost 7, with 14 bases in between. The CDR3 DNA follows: TGCGCCAGCAGCCCCGTAGCCGGGAAAAATTCACCCCTCCACTTT. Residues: CASSPVAGKNSPLHF.

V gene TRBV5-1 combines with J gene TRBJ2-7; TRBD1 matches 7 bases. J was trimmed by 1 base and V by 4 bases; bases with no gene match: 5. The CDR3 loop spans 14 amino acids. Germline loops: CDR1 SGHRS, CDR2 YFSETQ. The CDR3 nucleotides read TGCGCCAGCAGCCTCTCGACAGGGTCCTACGAGCAGTACTTC. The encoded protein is CASSLSTGSYEQYF. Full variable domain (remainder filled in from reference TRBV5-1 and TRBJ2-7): KAGVTQTPRYLIKTRGQQVTLSCSPISGHRSVSWYQQTPGQGLQFLFEYFSETQRNKGNFPGRFSGRQFSNSRSEMNVSTLELGDSALYLCASSLSTGSYEQYFGPGTRLTVT.

CDR3 bases: TGTGCCACCAGCAGAGCCGGACAGGGTATGGCTGAAGCTTTCTTT. Translated, it gives CATSRAGQGMAEAFF. The chain has TRBV15 and TRBJ1-1, with TRBD1 matching over 8 bases. The CDR3 is 15 residues long. Germline values: CDR1 LNHNV, CDR2 YYDKDF (reference sequence). V lost 1 base, J lost 6 bases, and 7 bases stayed unmatched. Filled out from reference TRBV15 and TRBJ1-1, the complete variable domain reads DAMVIQNPRYQVTQFGKPVTLSCSQTLNHNVMYWYQQKSSQAPKLLFHYYDKDFNNEADTPDNFQSRRPNTSFCFLDIRSPGLGDTAMYLCATSRAGQGMAEAFFGQGTRLTVV.

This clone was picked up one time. The CDR3 bases are TGTGCCAGCCTTTTTAATGAGGGCCCTAGCGCCTACAATGAGCAGTTCTTC. It is translated as CASLFNEGPSAYNEQFF. The rearrangement links TRBV13 to TRBJ2-1; D perhaps matches TRBD2 (6 bases). Trimming shortened V by 8 bases and J by 2 bases, and 22 bases separated the two germline ends. Germline V lookup: CDR1 PRHDT, CDR2 FYEKMQ (reference sequence). There are 17 residues in the CDR3. The entire variable domain, with the rest obtained from reference TRBV13 and TRBJ2-1, is as follows: AAGVIQSPRHLIKEKRETATLKCYPIPRHDTVYWYQQGPGQDPQFLISFYEKMQSDKGSIPDRFSAQQFSDYHSELNMSSLELGDSALYFCASLFNEGPSAYNEQFFGPGTRLTVL.

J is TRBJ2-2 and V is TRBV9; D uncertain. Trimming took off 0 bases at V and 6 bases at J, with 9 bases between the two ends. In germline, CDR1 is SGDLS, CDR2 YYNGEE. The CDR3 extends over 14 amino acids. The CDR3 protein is CASSVGGVPGELFF. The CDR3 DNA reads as TGTGCCAGCAGCGTAGGTGGGGTACCCGGGGAGCTGTTTTTT. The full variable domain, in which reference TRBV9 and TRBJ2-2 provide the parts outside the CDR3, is DSGVTQTPKHLITATGQRVTLRCSPRSGDLSVYWYQQSLDQGLQFLIQYYNGEERAKGNILERFSAQQFPDLHSELNLSSLELGDSALYFCASSVGGVPGELFFGEGSRLTVL.

The CDR3 spells CASRLTGTPGNTIYF. CDR3 coding DNA: TGTGCCAGCAGGCTAACCGGGACTCCTGGAAACACCATATATTTT. V usage is TRBV6-5 and J usage is TRBJ1-3; D possibly corresponds to TRBD1 (5 bases). Looked up from germline, CDR1 is MNHEY and CDR2 is SVGAGI. CDR3 length: 15 residues. Trimming left V 6 bases short and J 2 bases short, with 14 bases between.

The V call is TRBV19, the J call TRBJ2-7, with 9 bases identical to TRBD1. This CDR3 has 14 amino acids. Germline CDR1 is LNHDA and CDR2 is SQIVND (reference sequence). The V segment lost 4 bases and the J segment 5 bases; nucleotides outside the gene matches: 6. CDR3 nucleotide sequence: TGTGCCAGTAGTACTAGGACAGGGGAGGACGAGCAGTACTTC. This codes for CASSTRTGEDEQYF.

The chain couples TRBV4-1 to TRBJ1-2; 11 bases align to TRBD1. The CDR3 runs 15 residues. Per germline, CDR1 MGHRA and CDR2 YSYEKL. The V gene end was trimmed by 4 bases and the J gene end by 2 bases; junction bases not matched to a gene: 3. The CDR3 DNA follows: TGCGCCAGCAGCCCCGGGACAGGGGGGAACTATGGCTACACCTTC. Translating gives CASSPGTGGNYGYTF.

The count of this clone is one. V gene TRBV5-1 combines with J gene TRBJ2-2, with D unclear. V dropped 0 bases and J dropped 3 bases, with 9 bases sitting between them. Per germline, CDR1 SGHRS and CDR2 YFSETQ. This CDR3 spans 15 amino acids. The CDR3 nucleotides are TGCGCCAGCAGCTTGGGGCAGCCAGACACCGGGGAGCTGTTTTTT. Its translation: CASSLGQPDTGELFF.

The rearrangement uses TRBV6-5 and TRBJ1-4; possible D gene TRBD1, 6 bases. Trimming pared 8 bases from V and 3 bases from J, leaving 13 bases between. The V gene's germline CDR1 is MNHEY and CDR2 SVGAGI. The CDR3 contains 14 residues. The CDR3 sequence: CASSKGGANEKLFF. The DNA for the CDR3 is TGTGCCAGCTCAAAGGGGGGGGCTAATGAAAAACTGTTTTTT.

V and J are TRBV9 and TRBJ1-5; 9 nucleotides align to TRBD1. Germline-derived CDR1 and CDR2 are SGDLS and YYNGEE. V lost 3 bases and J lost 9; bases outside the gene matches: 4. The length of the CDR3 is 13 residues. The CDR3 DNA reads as TGTGCCAGCAGCGGCGGGACAGGGTGGCCCCAGCATTTT. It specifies CASSGGTGWPQHF. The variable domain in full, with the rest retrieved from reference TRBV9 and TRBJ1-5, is DSGVTQTPKHLITATGQRVTLRCSPRSGDLSVYWYQQSLDQGLQFLIQYYNGEERAKGNILERFSAQQFPDLHSELNLSSLELGDSALYFCASSGGTGWPQHFGDGTRLSIL.